These 13 T cell receptor beta chains originate from one sample sequenced in a study of blood T cells in healthy people across ages. Alongside a J-beta primer mix, a sample-barcoded 5' primer served in a second PCR lasting about 6 to 11 cycles. MiXCR, applied by TCRdb to the 5' RACE reads, yields one record per CDR3 protein. The sample carries approximately 810,000 distinct CDR3 sequences, more than 25% recorded once. Sequencing input: blood. These receptors all come from an elderly woman in good health.

This clonotype was counted many times. V and J are TRBV20-1 and TRBJ2-7; D remains ambiguous. V lost 1 base to trimming and J lost 0 bases, with 7 bases between them. CDR1 DFQATT and CDR2 SNEGSKA come from the germline V gene (reference sequence). CDR3 size: 13 residues. This CDR3 reads CSARVTSSYEQYF. CDR3 DNA: TGCAGTGCTAGAGTGACCTCCTCCTACGAGCAGTACTTC.

Concerning this clonotype itself: A much bigger clone sits one base away, suggesting this may be a read error. The genes are TRBV18 and TRBJ2-7; 9 positions match TRBD1. The V segment lost 6 bases and the J segment 9 bases; nucleotides outside the gene matches: 12. The CDR3 is 14 residues long. Germline lookup yields CDR1 KGHSH and CDR2 LQKENI. The CDR3 nucleotides read TGTGCCAGCTCGCCCGGGACAGGGCGGGACGGGCAGTACTTC. Protein sequence: CASSPGTGRDGQYF.

This clonotype has at least ten counts. The CDR3 region is CASSPYDGGGFTDTQYF. Written as DNA, the CDR3 is TGTGCCAGCAGCCCATACGACGGGGGCGGGTTCACAGATACGCAGTATTTT. The rearrangement joins TRBV9 to TRBJ2-3; D is tentatively TRBD1 or TRBD2 (6 bases each). The V end was cut by 4 bases, the J end by 2 bases, with 20 bases between. CDR3 size: 17 residues. The germline CDR1 and CDR2 sequences are SGDLS and YYNGEE.

The sample holds one count of this clonotype. The V and J genes are TRBV6-5 and TRBJ2-7; 8 bases line up with TRBD1. The CDR3 has 16 residues. Germline V CDR1 and CDR2: MNHEY, SVGAGI. Unmatched junction bases numbered 14, after V lost 5 bases and J lost 5 bases. CDR3: CASSQPPGQEADEQYF. The CDR3 nucleotides read TGTGCCAGCAGTCAACCCCCGGGACAGGAGGCCGACGAGCAGTACTTC.

This clonotype has more than one count but fewer than ten. V and J are TRBV6-5 and TRBJ1-5; D may be TRBD1 (5 bases). The CDR3 has 14 residues. The V end lost 7 bases, the J end lost 9 bases, and 19 bases lay between the germline ends. From germline, CDR1 is MNHEY and CDR2 SVGAGI. This CDR3 reads CASKRDGGKGPQHF. For the CDR3, the DNA is TGTGCCAGCAAGAGGGACGGAGGTAAGGGGCCCCAGCATTTT.

The J gene is TRBJ1-4, the V gene TRBV5-1, with 8 bases that match TRBD1. J gave up 5 bases and V 5 bases, and 5 bases lay outside the gene matches. The germline V gene encodes CDR1 SGHRS and CDR2 YFSETQ. CDR3 length: 14 residues. CDR3 sequence (DNA): TGCGCCAGCAGACAGGACAGGGAGAATGAAAAACTGTTTTTT. This encodes CASRQDRENEKLFF.

This clonotype was seen a few times. The chain is built from TRBV18 and TRBJ1-1; D gene unclear. Trimming cost V 3 bases and J 6 bases, with 11 bases left between them. Germline CDR1 and CDR2: KGHSH and LQKENI. The CDR3 covers 13 residues. The CDR3 sequence is CASSPAGSAEAFF. For the CDR3, the DNA is TGTGCCAGCTCACCGGCAGGATCAGCTGAAGCTTTCTTT.

This clonotype was counted between two and nine times. A much larger clone lies a single base off, so this may be a read error. This sequence joins TRBV4-2 and TRBJ2-1; 7 bases align to TRBD2. Gene TRBJ2-7 matches the end of the DNA better, so the J call may be wrong. This CDR3 has 15 residues. Per the germline V gene, CDR1 is LGHNA and CDR2 is YNFKEQ. The CDR3 DNA sequence: TGTGCCAGCAGCCGTGCGGGGGACTCCTACAATGAGCAGTACTTC. Amino acid sequence: CASSRAGDSYNEQYF.

This clonotype has a count of ten or more. The rearrangement links TRBV7-2 to TRBJ2-7; D may be TRBD2 (6 bases). The length of the CDR3 is 18 residues. Germline V gene lookup returns CDR1 SGHTA and CDR2 FQGNSA. Trimming left V 6 bases short and J 5 bases short, with 29 bases between. CDR3 sequence: CASSRPVGGGGVRDEQYF. The CDR3 DNA sequence: TGTGCCAGCAGTAGGCCTGTGGGGGGAGGCGGGGTTCGGGACGAGCAGTACTTC.

This clonotype was picked up many times. The chain combines TRBV27 with TRBJ2-3, with D unresolved. The germline gives CDR1 MNHEY, CDR2 SMNVEV (reference sequence). The CDR3 length is 13 residues. Trimming stripped 2 bases from V and 6 bases from J, with 9 bases between. CDR3 amino acids: CASSLGFRDTQYF. CDR3 in DNA: TGTGCCAGCAGTTTAGGTTTTCGCGATACGCAGTATTTT.

Points on this clonotype: A clone one base away is much larger, so this may be a read error. The rearrangement links TRBV6-6 to TRBJ1-2; no clear D gene. This CDR3 is 13 amino acids long. The germline CDR1 and CDR2 sequences are MNHNY and SVGAGI (reference sequence). With 2 bases removed from V and 4 bases from J, the gap between germline ends came to 8 bases. The CDR3 DNA reads as TGTGCCAGCAGTTACAGCGTGGGCTATGGCTACACCTTC. It yields the protein CASSYSVGYGYTF.

This clonotype has just a few counts. This sequence may be a read error, since a much larger clone differs from it by one base. The rearrangement links TRBV5-6 to TRBJ2-1, with TRBD2 as a possible D gene (5 bases). CDR3 length: 13 amino acids. In germline, CDR1 is SGHDT, CDR2 YYEEEE. V lost 0 bases to trimming and J lost 13 bases, with 14 bases between them. The CDR3 DNA is TGTGCCAGCAGCTTGGGAGGGTATGAGACCCAGTTCTTC. Protein product: CASSLGGYETQFF.

The CDR3 DNA reads TGTGCCAGCAGCTTCTACGAGGGAGAGGGGACCTACGAGCAGTACTTC. As protein: CASSFYEGEGTYEQYF. The chain recombines TRBV13 with TRBJ2-7, with D possibly being TRBD1 or TRBD2 (5 bases each). The CDR3 covers 16 residues. Trimming pared 3 bases from V and 2 bases from J, leaving 17 bases between. Germline CDR1 PRHDT, CDR2 FYEKMQ (reference sequence). Complete variable domain (other parts from reference TRBV13 and TRBJ2-7): AAGVIQSPRHLIKEKRETATLKCYPIPRHDTVYWYQQGPGQDPQFLISFYEKMQSDKGSIPDRFSAQQFSDYHSELNMSSLELGDSALYFCASSFYEGEGTYEQYFGPGTRLTVT.